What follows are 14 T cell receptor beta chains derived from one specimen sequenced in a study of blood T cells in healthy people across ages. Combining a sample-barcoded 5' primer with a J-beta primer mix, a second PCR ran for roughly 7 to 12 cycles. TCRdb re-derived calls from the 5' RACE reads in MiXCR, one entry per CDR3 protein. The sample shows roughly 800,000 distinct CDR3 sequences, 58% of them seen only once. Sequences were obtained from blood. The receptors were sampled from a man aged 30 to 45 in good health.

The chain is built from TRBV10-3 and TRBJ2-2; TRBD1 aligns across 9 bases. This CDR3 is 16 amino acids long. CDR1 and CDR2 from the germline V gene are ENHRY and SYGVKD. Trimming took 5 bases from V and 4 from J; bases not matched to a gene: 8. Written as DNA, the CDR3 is TGTGCCATCAGTCCCTCCGGGACAGGGACCACCGGGGAGCTGTTTTTT. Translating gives CAISPSGTGTTGELFF.

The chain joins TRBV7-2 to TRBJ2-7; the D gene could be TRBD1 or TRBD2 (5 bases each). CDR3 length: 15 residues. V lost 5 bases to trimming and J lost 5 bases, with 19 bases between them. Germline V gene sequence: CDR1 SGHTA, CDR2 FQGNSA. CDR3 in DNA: TGTGCCAGCAGCCATCAGTCCAGGGAGTTCGACGAGCAGTACTTC. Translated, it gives CASSHQSREFDEQYF.

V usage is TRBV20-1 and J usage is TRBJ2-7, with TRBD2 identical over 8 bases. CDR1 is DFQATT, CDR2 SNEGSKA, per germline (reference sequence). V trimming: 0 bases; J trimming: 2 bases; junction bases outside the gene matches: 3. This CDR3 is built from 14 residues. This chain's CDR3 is CSARDPGLAYEQYF. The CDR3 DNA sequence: TGCAGTGCTAGAGACCCGGGACTAGCCTACGAGCAGTACTTC.

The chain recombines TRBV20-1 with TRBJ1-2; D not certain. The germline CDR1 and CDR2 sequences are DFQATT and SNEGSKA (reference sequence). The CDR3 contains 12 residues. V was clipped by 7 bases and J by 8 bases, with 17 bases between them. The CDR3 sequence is CSGLPSTRGYTF. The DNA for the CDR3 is TGCAGTGGTCTCCCGAGTACAAGGGGCTACACCTTC.

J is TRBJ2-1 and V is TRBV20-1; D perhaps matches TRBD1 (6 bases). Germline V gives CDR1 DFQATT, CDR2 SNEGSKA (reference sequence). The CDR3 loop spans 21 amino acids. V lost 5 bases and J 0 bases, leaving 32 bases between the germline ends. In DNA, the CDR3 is TGCAGTGCTGGAGGCAGGGGTGGTAGGGCGGGCCCTGGGGGCTCCTACAATGAGCAGTTCTTC. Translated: CSAGGRGGRAGPGGSYNEQFF.

In nucleotides, the CDR3 is TGTGCCAGCAGCTTTCAGGCCGAGACCCAGTACTTC. Its protein is CASSFQAETQYF. This chain links TRBV7-2 with TRBJ2-5; D ambiguous. V lost 3 bases, J lost 5 bases, and 7 bases lay in between. Germline assignment: CDR1 SGHTA and CDR2 FQGNSA. The CDR3 has 12 residues.

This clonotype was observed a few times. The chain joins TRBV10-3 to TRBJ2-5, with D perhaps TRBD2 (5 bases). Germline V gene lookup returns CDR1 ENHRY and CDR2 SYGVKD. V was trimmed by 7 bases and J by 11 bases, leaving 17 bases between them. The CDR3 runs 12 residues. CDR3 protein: CAIKDSTGEQYF. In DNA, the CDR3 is TGTGCCATCAAAGACTCGACTGGGGAGCAGTACTTC.

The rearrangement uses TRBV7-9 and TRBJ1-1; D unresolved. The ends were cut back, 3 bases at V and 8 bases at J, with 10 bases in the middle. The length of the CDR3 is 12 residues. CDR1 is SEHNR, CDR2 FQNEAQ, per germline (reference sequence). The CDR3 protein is CASSFGNSEAFF. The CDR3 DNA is TGTGCCAGCAGCTTCGGTAACTCGGAAGCTTTCTTT.

CDR3 loop: CSARDSRRSNEKLFF. The CDR3 DNA sequence: TGCAGTGCTAGAGATTCGAGACGGTCTAATGAAAAACTGTTTTTT. The chain couples TRBV20-1 to TRBJ1-4; no clear D. The CDR3 is 15 residues long. Germline CDR1 reads DFQATT; CDR2 reads SNEGSKA (reference sequence). Trimming left V 0 bases short and J 3 bases short, with 11 bases between.

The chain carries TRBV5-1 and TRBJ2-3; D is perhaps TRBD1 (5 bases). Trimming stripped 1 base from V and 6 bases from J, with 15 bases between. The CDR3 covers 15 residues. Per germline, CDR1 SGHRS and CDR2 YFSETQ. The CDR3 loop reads CASSLKQGPSDTQYF. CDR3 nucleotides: TGCGCCAGCAGCTTGAAGCAGGGCCCCAGCGATACGCAGTATTTT.

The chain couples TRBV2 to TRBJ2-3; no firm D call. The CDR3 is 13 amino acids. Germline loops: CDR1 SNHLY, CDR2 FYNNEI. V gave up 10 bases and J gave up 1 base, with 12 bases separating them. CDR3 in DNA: TGTGCCATCTCGGGCCTCTGCACAGATACGCAGTATTTT. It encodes CAISGLCTDTQYF.

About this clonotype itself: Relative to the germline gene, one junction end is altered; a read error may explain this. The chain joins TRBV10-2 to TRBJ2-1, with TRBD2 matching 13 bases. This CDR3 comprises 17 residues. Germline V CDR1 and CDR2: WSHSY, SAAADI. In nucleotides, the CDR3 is TGCGCCAGCACGGGACTAGCGGGACGGAGCTCCGACAATGAGCAGTTCTTC. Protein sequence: CASTGLAGRSSDNEQFF.

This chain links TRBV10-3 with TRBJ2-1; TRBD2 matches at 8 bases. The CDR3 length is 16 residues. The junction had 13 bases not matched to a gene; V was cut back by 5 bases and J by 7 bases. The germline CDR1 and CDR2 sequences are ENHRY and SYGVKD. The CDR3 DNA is TGTGCCATCAGTCCCGTAAGCGGGAGTAAAAGGAATGAGCAGTTCTTC. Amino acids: CAISPVSGSKRNEQFF.

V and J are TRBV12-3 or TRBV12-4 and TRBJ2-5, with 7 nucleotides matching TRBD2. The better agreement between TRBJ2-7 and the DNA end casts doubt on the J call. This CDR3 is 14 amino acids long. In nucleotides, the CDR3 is TGTGCCAGCAGTGTTAGGGACTACCTTTCCGAGCAGTACTTC. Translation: CASSVRDYLSEQYF.